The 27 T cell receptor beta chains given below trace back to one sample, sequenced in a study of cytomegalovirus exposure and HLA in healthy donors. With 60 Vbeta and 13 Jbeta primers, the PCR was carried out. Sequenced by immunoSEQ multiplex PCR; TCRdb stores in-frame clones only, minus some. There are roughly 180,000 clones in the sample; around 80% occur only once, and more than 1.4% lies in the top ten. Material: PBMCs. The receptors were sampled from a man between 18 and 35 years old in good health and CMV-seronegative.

This CDR3 reads CASSSRGQKEQYF. CDR3 DNA: TGTGCCAGCAGCTCCCGGGGACAGAAAGAGCAGTACTTC. The chain couples TRBV7-3 to TRBJ2-7, with 7 bases aligning to TRBD1. The germline gives CDR1 SGHTA, CDR2 FQGTGA. V shed 4 bases, J shed 7 bases, and the junction held 7 bases outside the gene matches. This CDR3 spans 13 amino acids. Supplemented by reference TRBV7-3 and TRBJ2-7, the full variable domain reads GAGVSQTPSNKVTEKGKYVELRCDPISGHTALYWYRQSLGQGPEFLIYFQGTGAADDSGLPNDRFFAVRPEGSVSTLKIQRTERGDSAVYLCASSSRGQKEQYFGPGTRLTVT.

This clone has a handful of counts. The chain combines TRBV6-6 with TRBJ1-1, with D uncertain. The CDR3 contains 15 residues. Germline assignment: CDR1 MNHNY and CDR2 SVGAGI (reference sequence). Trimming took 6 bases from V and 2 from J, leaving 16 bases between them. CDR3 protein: CASSSPSGPNTEAFF. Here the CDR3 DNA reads TGTGCCAGCAGCTCCCCTTCAGGCCCCAACACTGAAGCTTTCTTT.

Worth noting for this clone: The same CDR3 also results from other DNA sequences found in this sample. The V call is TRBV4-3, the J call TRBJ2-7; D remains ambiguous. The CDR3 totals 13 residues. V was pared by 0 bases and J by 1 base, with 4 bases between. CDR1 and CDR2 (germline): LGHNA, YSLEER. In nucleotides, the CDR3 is TGCGCCAGCAGCCAAGATTCTTCCTACGAGCAGTACTTC. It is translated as CASSQDSSYEQYF.

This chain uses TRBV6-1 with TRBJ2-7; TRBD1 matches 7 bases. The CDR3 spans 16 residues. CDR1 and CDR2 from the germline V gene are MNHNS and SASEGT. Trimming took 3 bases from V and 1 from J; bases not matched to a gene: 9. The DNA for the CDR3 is TGTGCCAGCAGTGAGATTAAGGGGGCGTTTTCCTACGAGCAGTACTTC. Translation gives CASSEIKGAFSYEQYF.

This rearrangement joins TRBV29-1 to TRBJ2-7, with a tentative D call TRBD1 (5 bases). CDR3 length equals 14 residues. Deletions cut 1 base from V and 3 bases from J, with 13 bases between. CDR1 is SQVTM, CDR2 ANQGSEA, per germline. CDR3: CSVEGLQGNYEQYF. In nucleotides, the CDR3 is TGCAGCGTTGAAGGTTTGCAGGGCAACTACGAGCAGTACTTC.

The DNA for the CDR3 is TGCGCCAGCAGCCAGGTTTGGGCAGCGGGAGTAAACATTCAGTACTTC. This gives the protein CASSQVWAAGVNIQYF. The V gene is TRBV4-1, the J gene TRBJ2-4, with TRBD2 matching 8 bases. With 3 bases clipped from V and 6 bases from J, the junction kept 10 bases outside the gene matches. Germline CDR1 and CDR2: MGHRA and YSYEKL. The CDR3 sequence is 16 residues long.

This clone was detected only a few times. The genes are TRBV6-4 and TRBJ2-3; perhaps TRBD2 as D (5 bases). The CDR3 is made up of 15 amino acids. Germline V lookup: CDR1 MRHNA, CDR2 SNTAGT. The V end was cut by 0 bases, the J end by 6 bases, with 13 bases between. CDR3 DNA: TGTGCCAGCAGTGACTCGAAGCAGGACTCTGATACGCAGTATTTT. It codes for CASSDSKQDSDTQYF.

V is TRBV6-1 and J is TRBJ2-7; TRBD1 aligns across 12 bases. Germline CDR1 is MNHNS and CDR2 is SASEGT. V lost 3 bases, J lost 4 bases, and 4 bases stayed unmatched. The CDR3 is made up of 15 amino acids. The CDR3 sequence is CASSDVGQGAYEQYF. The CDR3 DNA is TGTGCCAGCAGTGATGTGGGACAGGGGGCGTACGAGCAGTACTTC.

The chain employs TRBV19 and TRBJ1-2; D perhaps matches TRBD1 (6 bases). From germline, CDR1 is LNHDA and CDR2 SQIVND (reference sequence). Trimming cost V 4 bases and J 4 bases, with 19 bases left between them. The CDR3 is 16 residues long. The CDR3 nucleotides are TGTGCCAGTAGTACTTACAGGGCCGGGGATTTCTATGGCTACACCTTC. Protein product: CASSTYRAGDFYGYTF.

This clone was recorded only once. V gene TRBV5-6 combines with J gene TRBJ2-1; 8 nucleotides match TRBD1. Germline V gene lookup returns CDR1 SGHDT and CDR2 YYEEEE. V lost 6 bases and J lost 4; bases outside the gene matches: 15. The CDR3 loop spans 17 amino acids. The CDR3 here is CASTIRSGQGAYNEQFF. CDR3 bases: TGTGCCAGCACCATCCGGTCCGGGCAGGGGGCGTACAATGAGCAGTTCTTC.

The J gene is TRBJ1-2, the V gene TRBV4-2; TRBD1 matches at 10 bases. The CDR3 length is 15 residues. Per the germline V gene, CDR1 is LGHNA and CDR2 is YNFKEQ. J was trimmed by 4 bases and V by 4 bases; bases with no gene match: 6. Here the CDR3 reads CASSRGQGGVYGYTF. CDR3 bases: TGTGCCAGCAGCCGAGGACAGGGGGGCGTCTATGGCTACACCTTC.

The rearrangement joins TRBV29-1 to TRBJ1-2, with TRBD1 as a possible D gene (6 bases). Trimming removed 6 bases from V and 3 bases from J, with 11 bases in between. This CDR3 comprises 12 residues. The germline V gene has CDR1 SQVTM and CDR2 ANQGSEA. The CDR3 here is CSVRDTDYGYTF. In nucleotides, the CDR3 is TGCAGCGTGAGGGACACAGACTATGGCTACACCTTC.

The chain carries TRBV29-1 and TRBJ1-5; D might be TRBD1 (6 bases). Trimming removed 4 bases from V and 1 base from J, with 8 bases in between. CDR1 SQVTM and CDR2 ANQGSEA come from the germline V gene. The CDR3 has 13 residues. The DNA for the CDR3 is TGCAGCGTTGCCGACAGGAGCAATCAGCCCCAGCATTTT. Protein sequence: CSVADRSNQPQHF.

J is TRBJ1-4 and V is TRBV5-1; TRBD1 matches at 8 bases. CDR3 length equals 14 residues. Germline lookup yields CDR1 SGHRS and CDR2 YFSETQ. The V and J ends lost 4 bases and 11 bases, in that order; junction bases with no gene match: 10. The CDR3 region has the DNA TGCGCCAGCAGCGAAGGGACAGGCCCCGGGAAACTGTTTTTT. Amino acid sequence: CASSEGTGPGKLFF.

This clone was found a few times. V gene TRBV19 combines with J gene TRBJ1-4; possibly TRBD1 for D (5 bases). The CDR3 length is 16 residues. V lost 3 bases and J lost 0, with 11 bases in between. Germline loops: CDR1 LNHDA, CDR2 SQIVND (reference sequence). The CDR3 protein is CASSIWQGATNEKLFF. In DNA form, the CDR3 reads TGTGCCAGTAGTATCTGGCAGGGCGCAACTAATGAAAAACTGTTTTTT.

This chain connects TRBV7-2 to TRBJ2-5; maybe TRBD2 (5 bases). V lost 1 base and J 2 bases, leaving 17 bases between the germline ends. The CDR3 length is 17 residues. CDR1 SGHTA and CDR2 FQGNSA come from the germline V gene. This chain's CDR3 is CASSLGTRLRRQETQYF. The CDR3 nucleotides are TGTGCCAGCAGCTTAGGCACAAGACTAAGAAGGCAAGAGACCCAGTACTTC.

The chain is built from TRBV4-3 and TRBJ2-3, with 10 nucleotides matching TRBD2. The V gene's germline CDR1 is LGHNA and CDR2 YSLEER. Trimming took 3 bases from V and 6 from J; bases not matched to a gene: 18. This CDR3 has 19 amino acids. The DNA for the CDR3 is TGCGCCAGCAGCCACTTGCCCCCTGCCCCTAGCGGGGGTGCGGATACGCAGTATTTT. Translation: CASSHLPPAPSGGADTQYF.

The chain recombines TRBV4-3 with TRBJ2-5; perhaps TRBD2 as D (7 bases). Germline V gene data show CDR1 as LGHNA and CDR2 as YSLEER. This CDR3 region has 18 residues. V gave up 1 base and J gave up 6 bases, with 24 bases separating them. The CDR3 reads CASSQAGPRHGGTQTQYF. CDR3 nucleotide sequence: TGCGCCAGCAGCCAAGCAGGGCCCCGGCACGGGGGGACACAGACCCAGTACTTC.

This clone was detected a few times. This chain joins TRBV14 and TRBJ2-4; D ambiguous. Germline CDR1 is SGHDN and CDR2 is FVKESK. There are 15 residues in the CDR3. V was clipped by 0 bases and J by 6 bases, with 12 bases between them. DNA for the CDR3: TGTGCCAGCAGCCAAGATCCGAACGGGTTAAACATTCAGTACTTC. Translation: CASSQDPNGLNIQYF.

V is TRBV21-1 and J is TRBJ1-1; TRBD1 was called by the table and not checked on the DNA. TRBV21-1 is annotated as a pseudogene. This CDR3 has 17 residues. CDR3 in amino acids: CASRPTECQVLNTEAFF. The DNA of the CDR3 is TGTGCCAGCAGACCGACAGAGTGTCAGGTTTTGAACACTGAAGCTTTCTTT.

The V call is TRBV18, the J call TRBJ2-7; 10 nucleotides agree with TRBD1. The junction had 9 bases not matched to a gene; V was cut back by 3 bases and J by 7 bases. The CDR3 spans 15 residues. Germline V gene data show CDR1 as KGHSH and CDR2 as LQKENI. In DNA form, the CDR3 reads TGTGCCAGCTCACCTGGTCCGGGACAGGGGAAGGAGCAGTACTTC. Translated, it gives CASSPGPGQGKEQYF.

The CDR3 nucleotides read TGTGCCTGGAGTGTGTCAACCGGGGAGCTGTTTTTT. Residues: CAWSVSTGELFF. The genes are TRBV30 and TRBJ2-2; D is unclear. The CDR3 totals 12 residues. CDR1 is GTSNPN, CDR2 SVGIG, per germline (reference sequence). V lost 0 bases and J 5 bases, leaving 4 bases between the germline ends.

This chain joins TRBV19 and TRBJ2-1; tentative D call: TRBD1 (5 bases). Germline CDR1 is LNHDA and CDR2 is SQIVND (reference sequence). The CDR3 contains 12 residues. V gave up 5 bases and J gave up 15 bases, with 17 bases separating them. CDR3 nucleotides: TGTGCCAGTAGTGTGCAGGGCTCTCCTCCGTTCTTC. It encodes CASSVQGSPPFF.

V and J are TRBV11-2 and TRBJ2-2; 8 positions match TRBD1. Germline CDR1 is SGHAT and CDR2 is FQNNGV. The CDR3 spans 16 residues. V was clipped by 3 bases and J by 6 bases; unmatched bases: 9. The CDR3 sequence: CASSFSGGTGAGELFF. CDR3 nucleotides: TGTGCCAGCAGCTTCTCAGGGGGCACGGGGGCCGGGGAGCTGTTTTTT.

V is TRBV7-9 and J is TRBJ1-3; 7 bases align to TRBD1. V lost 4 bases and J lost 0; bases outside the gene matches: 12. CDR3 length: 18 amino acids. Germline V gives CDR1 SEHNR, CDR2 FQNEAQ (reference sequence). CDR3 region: CASSWDSDRSLSGNTIYF. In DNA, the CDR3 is TGTGCCAGCAGCTGGGACTCGGACAGGTCCCTCTCTGGAAACACCATATATTTT.

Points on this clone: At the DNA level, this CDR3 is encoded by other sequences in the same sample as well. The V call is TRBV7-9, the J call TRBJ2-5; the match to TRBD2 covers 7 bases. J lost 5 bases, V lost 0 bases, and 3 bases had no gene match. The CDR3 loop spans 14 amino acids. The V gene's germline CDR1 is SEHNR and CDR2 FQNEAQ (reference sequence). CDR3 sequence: CASSLAGGGETQYF. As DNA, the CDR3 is TGTGCCAGCAGCTTAGCAGGCGGGGGTGAGACCCAGTACTTC.

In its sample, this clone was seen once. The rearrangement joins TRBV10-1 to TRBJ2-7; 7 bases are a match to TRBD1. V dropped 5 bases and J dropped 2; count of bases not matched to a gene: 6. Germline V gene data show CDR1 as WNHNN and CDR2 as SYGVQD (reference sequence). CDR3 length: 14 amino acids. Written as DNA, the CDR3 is TGCGCCAGCAGTCGGACAGGTATTACCTACGAGCAGTACTTC. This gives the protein CASSRTGITYEQYF.